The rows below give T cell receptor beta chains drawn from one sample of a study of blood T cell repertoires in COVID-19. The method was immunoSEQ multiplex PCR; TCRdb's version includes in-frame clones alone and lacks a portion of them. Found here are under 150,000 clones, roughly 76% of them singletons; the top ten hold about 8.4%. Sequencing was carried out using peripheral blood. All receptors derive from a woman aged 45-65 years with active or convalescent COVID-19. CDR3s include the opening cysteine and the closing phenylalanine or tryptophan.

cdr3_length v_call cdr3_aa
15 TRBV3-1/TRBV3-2 CASSQDMGASYEQFF
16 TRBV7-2 CASSLNSGYSNQPQHF
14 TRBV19 CASSTTAGGGEQYF
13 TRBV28 CASSLSSSDGYTF
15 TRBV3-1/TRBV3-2 CASSDSGGRRNTIYF
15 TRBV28 CASSRNSGNNQPQHF
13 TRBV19 CASSIGREDEQFF
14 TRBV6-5 CASSFDSLNQPQHF
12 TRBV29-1 CSVAVSGNTIYF
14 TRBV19 CASIYGGGKSEAFF
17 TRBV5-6 CASSPGTGTGITGELFF
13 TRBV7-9 CASSLVGQSPAFF
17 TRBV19 CASSGPSVGLFSNEQFF
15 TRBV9 CASSSGPRGNDEQFF
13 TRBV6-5 CASSYLNPGEQFF
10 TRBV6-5 CATRFQPQHF
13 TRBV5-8 CASSPTGGREAFF
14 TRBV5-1 CASSLDTGNEKLFF
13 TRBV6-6 CASSSQPEGTQYF
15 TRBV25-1 CASSELRGTGETQYF
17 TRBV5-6 CASSRTFDPIYDSPLHF
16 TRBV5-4 CASSLAGGLASYEQYF
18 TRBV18 CASSSQGDPRDFNYGYTF
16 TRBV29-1 CSVQPQDRGVYNEQFF
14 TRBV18 CASSGDRGPYEQYF
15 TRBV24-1 CATSDFGTGVETQYF
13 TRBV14 CASSLGQYTEAFF
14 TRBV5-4 CASSFLAGQETQYF
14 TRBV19 CASSLRGPPYGYTF
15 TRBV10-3 CAISLDRGFQETQYF
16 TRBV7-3 CASSLNGQGVGGELFF
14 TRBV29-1 CSVGASGRGNEQFF
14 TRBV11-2 CASSLTGASYEQYF
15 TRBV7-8 CASSHRALSGNTIYF